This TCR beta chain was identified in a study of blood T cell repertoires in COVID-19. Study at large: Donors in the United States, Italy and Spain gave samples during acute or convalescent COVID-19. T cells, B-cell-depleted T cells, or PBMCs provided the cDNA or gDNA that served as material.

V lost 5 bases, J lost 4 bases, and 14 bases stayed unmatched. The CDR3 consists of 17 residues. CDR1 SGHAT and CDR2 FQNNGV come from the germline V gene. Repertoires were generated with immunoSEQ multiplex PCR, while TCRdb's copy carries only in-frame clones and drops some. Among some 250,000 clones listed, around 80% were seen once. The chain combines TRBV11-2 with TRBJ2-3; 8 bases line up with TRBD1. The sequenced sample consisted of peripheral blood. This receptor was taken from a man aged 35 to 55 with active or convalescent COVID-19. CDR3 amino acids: CASSPTPGQGFSDTQYF. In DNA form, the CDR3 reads TGTGCCAGCAGCCCTACACCCGGACAGGGTTTTTCAGATACGCAGTATTTT.